This TCR beta chain was obtained from a study of cytotoxic CD8 clonotypes in ibrutinib-treated CLL. TCRdb's copy holds only in-frame clones and misses some; the assay was immunoSEQ multiplex PCR. The table has about 130,000 clones, around three quarters seen once. The CDR3 runs to 12 residues. The V end was cut by 10 bases, the J end by 4 bases, with 11 bases between. Looked up from germline, CDR1 is MDHEN and CDR2 is SYDVKM. The material was PBMCs, obtained after 12 months of ibrutinib treatment. J is TRBJ1-5 and V is TRBV28, with a weak D call TRBD1 (5 bases). This sequence was found in a human donor with chronic lymphocytic leukemia. The CDR3 is CATRGPNQPQHF. The DNA for the CDR3 is TGTGCCACGAGGGGTCCTAATCAGCCCCAGCATTTT.